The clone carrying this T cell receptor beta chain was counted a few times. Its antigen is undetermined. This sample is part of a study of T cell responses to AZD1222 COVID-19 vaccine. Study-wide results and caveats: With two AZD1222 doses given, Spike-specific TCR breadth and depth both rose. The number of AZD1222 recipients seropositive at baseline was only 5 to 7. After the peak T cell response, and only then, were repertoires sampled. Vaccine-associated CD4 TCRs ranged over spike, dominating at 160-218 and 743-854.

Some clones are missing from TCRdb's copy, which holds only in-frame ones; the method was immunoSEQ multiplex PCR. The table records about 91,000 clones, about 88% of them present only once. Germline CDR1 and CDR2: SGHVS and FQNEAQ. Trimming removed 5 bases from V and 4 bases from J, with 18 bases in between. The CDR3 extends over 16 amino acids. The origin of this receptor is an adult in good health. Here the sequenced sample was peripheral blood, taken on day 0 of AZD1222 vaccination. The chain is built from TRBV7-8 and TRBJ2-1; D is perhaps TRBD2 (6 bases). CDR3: CASSQGWGRRYNEQFF. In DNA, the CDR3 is TGTGCCAGCAGCCAAGGTTGGGGGAGGCGATACAATGAGCAGTTCTTC.